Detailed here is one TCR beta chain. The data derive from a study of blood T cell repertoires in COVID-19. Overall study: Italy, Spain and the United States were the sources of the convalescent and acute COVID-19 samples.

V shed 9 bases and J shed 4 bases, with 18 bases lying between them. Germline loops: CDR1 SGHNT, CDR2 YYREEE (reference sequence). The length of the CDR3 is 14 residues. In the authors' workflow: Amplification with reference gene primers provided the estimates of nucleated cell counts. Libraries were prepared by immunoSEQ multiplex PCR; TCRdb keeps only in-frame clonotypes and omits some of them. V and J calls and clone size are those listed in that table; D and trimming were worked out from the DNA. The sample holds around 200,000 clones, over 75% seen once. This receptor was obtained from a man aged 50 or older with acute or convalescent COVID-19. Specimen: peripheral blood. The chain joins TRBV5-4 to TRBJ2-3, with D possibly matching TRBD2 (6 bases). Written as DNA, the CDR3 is TGTGCCACCTCACCGGCGGGGCGGTCAGATACGCAGTATTTT. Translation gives CATSPAGRSDTQYF.